These 17 T cell receptor beta chains were all obtained from the same sample, sequenced in a study of T cell repertoires in cytomegalovirus infection. The antigens of these receptors remain unknown. Each CDR3 protein is one row after TCRdb ran MiXCR on the reads. The profile shows about 270,000 distinct CDR3 sequences, approximately 22% of them singletons. The sample in question was cultured PBMCs, obtained from culture after CMV antigen stimulation. The source of these receptors is a human donor in good health (CMV status not recorded). Some clones in this sample may be carry-over from other donors' samples.

Details on this clonotype: Being one base from a much bigger clone, this may be a read error. The rearrangement joins TRBV7-2 to TRBJ2-5, with D uncertain. The CDR3 spans 11 residues. Germline V gene lookup returns CDR1 SGHTA and CDR2 FQGNSA. CDR3 region: CARRFQETQYF. CDR3 in DNA: TGTGCCCGCAGATTTCAAGAGACCCAGTACTTC.

This clonotype was observed many times. V usage is TRBV12-3 or TRBV12-4 and J usage is TRBJ1-5; no reliable D call. This CDR3 is built from 15 residues. V shed 2 bases and J shed 6 bases, with 14 bases lying between them. The CDR3 here is CASSLIFGVFQPQHF. In nucleotides, the CDR3 is TGTGCCAGCAGTTTAATTTTCGGGGTTTTTCAGCCCCAGCATTTT.

This clonotype was seen more than once but under ten times. This chain joins TRBV29-1 and TRBJ2-3; 8 bases match TRBD2. J was trimmed by 4 bases and V by 3 bases; bases with no gene match: 6. The CDR3 runs 14 residues. Germline lookup yields CDR1 SQVTM and CDR2 ANQGSEA. CDR3 bases: TGCAGCGTTGAGTTCGGGAGGGCCTCAGATACGCAGTATTTT. Encoded protein: CSVEFGRASDTQYF.

V gene TRBV6-1 combines with J gene TRBJ2-6; D gene unclear. This CDR3 comprises 15 residues. Deletions cut 1 base from V and 0 bases from J, with 4 bases between. CDR1 MNHNS and CDR2 SASEGT come from the germline V gene. The CDR3 loop is CASSEGSSGANVLTF. The CDR3 DNA follows: TGTGCCAGCAGTGAAGGGAGCTCTGGGGCCAACGTCCTGACTTTC.

J is TRBJ2-1 and V is TRBV7-9, with 8 bases aligning to TRBD2. The J segment lost 16 bases and the V segment lost 1 base, leaving 6 bases of the junction unmatched. The CDR3 is made up of 12 amino acids. Per germline, CDR1 SEHNR and CDR2 FQNEAQ (reference sequence). The CDR3 coding sequence is TGTGCCAGCAGCTTAGAGGGACTAGAAGGATTCTTC. It translates to CASSLEGLEGFF. The whole variable domain, remainder taken from reference TRBV7-9 and TRBJ2-1, is DTGVSQNPRHKITKRGQNVTFRCDPISEHNRLYWYRQTLGQGPEFLTYFQNEAQLEKSRLLSDRFSAERPKGSFSTLEIQRTEQGDSAMYLCASSLEGLEGFFGPGTRLTVL.

This clonotype was seen at least ten times. The chain employs TRBV7-3 and TRBJ2-1, with 12 bases matching TRBD2. The CDR3 loop spans 17 amino acids. J lost 10 bases, V lost 6 bases, and 16 bases had no gene match. Germline assignment: CDR1 SGHTA and CDR2 FQGTGA. Here the CDR3 reads CASSPIVGGTSGSEQFF. For the CDR3, the DNA is TGTGCCAGCAGTCCGATAGTCGGCGGGACTAGCGGGTCGGAGCAGTTCTTC.

The chain carries TRBV6-5 and TRBJ2-1; 10 bases fit TRBD2. Trimming removed 7 bases from V and 7 bases from J; junction bases left unmatched: 16. The CDR3 length is 17 residues. Germline loops: CDR1 MNHEY, CDR2 SVGAGI. CDR3 region: CASMGRYDPSGRNEQFF. The CDR3 DNA follows: TGTGCCAGCATGGGAAGGTACGATCCTAGCGGGAGAAATGAGCAGTTCTTC.

This clonotype came up a few times. The chain joins TRBV4-3 to TRBJ2-3; possibly TRBD1 or TRBD2 for D (5 bases each). The germline V gene encodes CDR1 LGHNA and CDR2 YSLEER. The CDR3 runs 15 residues. The ends were cut back, 0 bases at V and 4 bases at J, with 11 bases in the middle. CDR3 sequence reads: CASSQEPRGADTQYF. The CDR3 nucleotides read TGCGCCAGCAGCCAAGAACCGAGGGGCGCAGATACGCAGTATTTT.

This clonotype showed up just a few times. V usage is TRBV7-9 and J usage is TRBJ2-1; 9 positions match TRBD1. CDR1 and CDR2 from the germline V gene are SEHNR and FQNEAQ (reference sequence). The CDR3 extends over 14 amino acids. V shed 11 bases, J shed 6 bases, and the junction held 11 bases outside the gene matches. This CDR3 is CAGVPGQGFNEQFF. The CDR3 DNA is TGTGCCGGCGTCCCGGGACAGGGATTCAATGAGCAGTTCTTC.

This clonotype occurred a few times. The V call is TRBV4-1, the J call TRBJ2-5; TRBD2 matches at 9 bases. The CDR3 extends over 14 amino acids. V shed 1 base and J 5 bases; nucleotides not matched to a gene: 2. Germline loops: CDR1 MGHRA, CDR2 YSYEKL. CDR3: CASSQVAGVETQYF. CDR3 coding DNA: TGCGCCAGCAGCCAAGTAGCGGGAGTGGAGACCCAGTACTTC.

A few counts support this clonotype. J is TRBJ1-5 and V is TRBV6-6; D might be TRBD1 (6 bases). The germline CDR1 and CDR2 sequences are MNHNY and SVGAGI (reference sequence). This CDR3 region has 17 residues. Trimming left V 3 bases short and J 0 bases short, with 15 bases between. CDR3 nucleotide sequence: TGTGCCAGCAGTTATGCCGGGACACGCAATAGCAATCAGCCCCAGCATTTT. It yields the protein CASSYAGTRNSNQPQHF.

This clonotype was recorded at least ten times. The rearrangement links TRBV2 to TRBJ1-5; 8 nucleotides line up with TRBD1. Germline V lookup: CDR1 SNHLY, CDR2 FYNNEI. V was clipped by 6 bases and J by 6 bases; unmatched bases: 10. This CDR3 spans 15 amino acids. CDR3 coding DNA: TGTGCCAGCAGCGCCGGACAGGGTTTCTCTCAGCCCCAGCATTTT. Translating gives CASSAGQGFSQPQHF.

The sample holds many counts of this clonotype. This CDR3 reads CSARLAGRDLETQYF. CDR3 nucleotides: TGCAGTGCTAGACTAGCGGGACGTGATCTGGAGACCCAGTACTTC. The gene calls are TRBV20-1 and TRBJ2-5, with 9 nucleotides matching TRBD2. This CDR3 contains 15 residues. Germline V gene data show CDR1 as DFQATT and CDR2 as SNEGSKA (reference sequence). V shed 2 bases and J 5 bases; nucleotides not matched to a gene: 9.

The chain links TRBV30 to TRBJ2-1, with TRBD1 matching over 7 bases. The ends lost 4 bases at V and 3 bases at J; junction bases unmatched: 3. CDR3 length equals 13 residues. Germline V gene data show CDR1 as GTSNPN and CDR2 as SVGIG (reference sequence). CDR3 DNA sequence: TGTGCCTGGACGCGACAGGGCTACAATGAGCAGTTCTTC. It codes for CAWTRQGYNEQFF.

This clonotype has a count of ten or more. The rearrangement links TRBV7-3 to TRBJ2-1; TRBD1 is a possible D gene (8 bases). Germline V gene sequence: CDR1 SGHTA, CDR2 FQGTGA. V lost 2 bases and J lost 6, with 29 bases in between. This CDR3 is 20 amino acids long. The CDR3 DNA follows: TGTGCCAGCAGCTTATCCTTGGACAGGGTAGGAGGACTAGTAGGCAATGAGCAGTTCTTC. It is translated as CASSLSLDRVGGLVGNEQFF. Based on the CDR3 plus reference TRBV7-3 and TRBJ2-1, the full variable domain is GAGVSQTPSNKVTEKGKYVELRCDPISGHTALYWYRQSLGQGPEFLIYFQGTGAADDSGLPNDRFFAVRPEGSVSTLKIQRTERGDSAVYLCASSLSLDRVGGLVGNEQFFGPGTRLTVL.

This clonotype has a handful of counts. The chain carries TRBV5-1 and TRBJ2-5, with 7 positions matching TRBD1. Germline trimming cut 3 bases from V and 2 bases from J; bases unmatched to any gene: 4. This CDR3 spans 14 amino acids. Germline-derived CDR1 and CDR2 are SGHRS and YFSETQ. CDR3 nucleotide sequence: TGCGCCAGCAGCTCACCGACAGGGCAAGAGACCCAGTACTTC. Its translation is CASSSPTGQETQYF. The variable domain in full, completed from reference TRBV5-1 and TRBJ2-5, reads KAGVTQTPRYLIKTRGQQVTLSCSPISGHRSVSWYQQTPGQGLQFLFEYFSETQRNKGNFPGRFSGRQFSNSRSEMNVSTLELGDSALYLCASSSPTGQETQYFGPGTRLLVL.

This clonotype was counted many times. This rearrangement joins TRBV7-4 to TRBJ2-1, with 13 bases fitting TRBD2. V lost 6 bases, J lost 10 bases, and 15 bases stayed unmatched. The germline V gene has CDR1 SGHVT and CDR2 SQSDAQ. There are 17 residues in the CDR3. The chain's CDR3 is CASSSSTSGRGSGEQFF. The CDR3 DNA reads as TGTGCCAGCAGTAGTAGTACTAGCGGGAGGGGCTCGGGGGAGCAGTTCTTC.